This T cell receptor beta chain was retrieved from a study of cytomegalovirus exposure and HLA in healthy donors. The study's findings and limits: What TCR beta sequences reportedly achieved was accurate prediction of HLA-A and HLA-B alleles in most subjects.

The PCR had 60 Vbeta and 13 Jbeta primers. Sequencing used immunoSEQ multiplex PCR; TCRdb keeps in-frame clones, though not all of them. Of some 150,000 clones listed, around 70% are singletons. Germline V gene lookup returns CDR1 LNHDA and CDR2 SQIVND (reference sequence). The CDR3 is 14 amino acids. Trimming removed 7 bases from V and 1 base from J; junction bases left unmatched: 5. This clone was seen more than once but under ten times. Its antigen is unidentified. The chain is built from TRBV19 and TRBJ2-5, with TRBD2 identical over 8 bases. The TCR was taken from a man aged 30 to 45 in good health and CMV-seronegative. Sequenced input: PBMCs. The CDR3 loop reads CASTRTSRQETQYF. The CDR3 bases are TGTGCCAGTACTCGGACTAGCCGCCAAGAGACCCAGTACTTC.